These T cell receptor beta chains were read from a single sample in a study of CD8 T cells in ankylosing spondylitis. TCRdb processed the 5' RACE reads anew with MiXCR; each CDR3 protein has one entry. Among 30,000 or so distinct CDR3 sequences, less than 5.5% were seen once, and the ten largest hold about 1.8%. The source material was blood, either unsorted or a sorted T cell fraction (not recorded which). These receptors came from a female donor with ankylosing spondylitis or in good health (not recorded which). Each CDR3 is given with its conserved first and last residue. Each record gives: J gene, D gene, clone size, V gene, CDR3 protein, CDR3 DNA. A D gene is named only where the DNA matches it firmly. Clone size is not always given. Where it is, it says once, few, many or a class for expanded clones.

J: TRBJ2-2; D: .; size: many; V: TRBV9; CDR3: CASSPSRGVGGTGELFF; DNA: TGTGCCAGCAGCCCGAGCCGAGGGGTGGGCGGCACCGGGGAGCTGTTTTTT
J: TRBJ2-3; D: TRBD2; size: many; V: TRBV9; CDR3: CASSERLAGGADTQYF; DNA: TGTGCCAGCAGCGAAAGACTAGCGGGGGGGGCTGACACGCAGTATTTT
J: TRBJ2-2; D: .; size: many; V: TRBV9; CDR3: CASSVAGANAGELFF; DNA: TGTGCCAGCAGCGTAGCGGGCGCGAACGCCGGGGAGCTGTTTTTT
J: TRBJ1-4; D: .; size: few; V: TRBV9; CDR3: CASSVEGNREKLFF; DNA: TGTGCCAGCAGCGTTGAGGGGAACCGGGAAAAACTGTTTTTT
J: TRBJ2-2; D: TRBD1; size: many; V: TRBV9; CDR3: CASSPQGASKTGELFF; DNA: TGTGCCAGCAGCCCGCAGGGGGCCTCAAAAACCGGGGAGCTGTTTTTT
J: TRBJ1-1; D: .; size: many; V: TRBV9; CDR3: CASSVVARGGTEAFF; DNA: TGTGCCAGCAGCGTAGTGGCCAGGGGAGGGACTGAAGCTTTCTTT
J: TRBJ2-3; D: TRBD2; size: many; V: TRBV9; CDR3: CASSVRGVGSGGSDTQYF; DNA: TGTGCCAGCAGCGTAAGGGGTGTCGGTAGCGGGGGATCAGATACGCAGTATTTT
J: TRBJ2-7; D: TRBD1; size: many; V: TRBV9; CDR3: CASSVEGQGYEQYF; DNA: TGTGCCAGCAGCGTAGAGGGACAGGGTTACGAGCAGTACTTC
J: TRBJ1-1; D: .; size: many; V: TRBV9; CDR3: CASSSGVEAGTEAFF; DNA: TGTGCCAGCAGCTCTGGGGTGGAGGCGGGCACTGAAGCTTTCTTT
J: TRBJ2-3; D: TRBD2; size: many; V: TRBV9; CDR3: CASSVVGGRAADTQYF; DNA: TGTGCCAGCAGCGTAGTCGGTGGGAGGGCCGCGGATACGCAGTATTTT
J: TRBJ2-5; D: TRBD2; size: many; V: TRBV9; CDR3: CASSVGAGGPRGAQETQYF; DNA: TGTGCCAGCAGCGTAGGAGCGGGAGGGCCTAGAGGCGCCCAAGAGACCCAGTACTTC
J: TRBJ2-1; D: TRBD2; size: .; V: TRBV9; CDR3: CASSVAVTGGPLQFF; DNA: TGTGCCAGCAGCGTAGCGGTAACGGGGGGGCCGTTGCAGTTCTTC
J: TRBJ2-1; D: .; size: many; V: TRBV9; CDR3: CASSVSSGLIYNEQFF; DNA: TGTGCCAGCAGCGTATCCAGCGGGCTGATCTACAATGAGCAGTTCTTC
J: TRBJ2-3; D: .; size: few; V: TRBV9; CDR3: CASSVEPGGSRTDTQYF; DNA: TGTGCCAGCAGCGTAGAACCGGGGGGCTCCCGCACAGATACGCAGTATTTT
J: TRBJ1-1; D: .; size: many; V: TRBV9; CDR3: CASSVEGRVNTEAFF; DNA: TGTGCCAGCAGCGTAGAGGGCCGGGTGAACACTGAAGCTTTCTTT
J: TRBJ1-5; D: TRBD1; size: few; V: TRBV9; CDR3: CASSEGTGDNQPQHF; DNA: TGTGCCAGCAGCGAAGGGACAGGAGACAATCAGCCCCAGCATTTT
J: TRBJ2-3; D: .; size: many; V: TRBV9; CDR3: CASSRVGESRDTQYF; DNA: TGTGCCAGCAGCCGGGTGGGGGAGTCGAGGGATACGCAGTATTTT
J: TRBJ2-5; D: TRBD1; size: many; V: TRBV9; CDR3: CASSTDRGGETQYF; DNA: TGTGCCAGCAGCACGGACAGGGGCGGGGAGACCCAGTACTTC
J: TRBJ2-2; D: .; size: .; V: TRBV9; CDR3: CASSVGRGGRTGELFF; DNA: TGTGCCAGCAGCGTCGGACGGGGAGGACGGACCGGGGAGCTGTTTTTT
J: TRBJ2-3; D: .; size: many; V: TRBV9; CDR3: CASSVEPAEDTQYF; DNA: TGTGCCAGCAGCGTAGAGCCAGCGGAAGATACGCAGTATTTT
J: TRBJ2-7; D: TRBD2; size: many; V: TRBV9; CDR3: CASSEGRWRGSYEQYF; DNA: TGTGCCAGCAGCGAGGGTAGGTGGCGGGGGAGCTACGAGCAGTACTTC
J: TRBJ2-1; D: TRBD2; size: many; V: TRBV9; CDR3: CASSGTGTSGSVEQFF; DNA: TGTGCCAGCAGCGGCACCGGGACTAGCGGGTCAGTTGAGCAGTTCTTC
J: TRBJ2-4; D: TRBD2; size: many; V: TRBV9; CDR3: CASSALAGPAGTKNIQYF; DNA: TGTGCCAGCAGCGCTCTAGCGGGGCCCGCGGGGACCAAAAACATTCAGTACTTC
J: TRBJ2-5; D: .; size: many; V: TRBV9; CDR3: CASSRGQLGETQYF; DNA: TGTGCCAGCAGCCGAGGTCAGCTCGGGGAGACCCAGTACTTC
J: TRBJ1-2; D: TRBD1; size: few; V: TRBV9; CDR3: CASSATGTANGYTF; DNA: TGTGCCAGCAGTGCCACCGGGACAGCCAATGGCTACACCTTC
J: TRBJ2-1; D: TRBD2; size: many; V: TRBV9; CDR3: CASSVGPSGEGEQFF; DNA: TGTGCCAGCAGCGTAGGGCCTAGCGGGGAGGGTGAGCAGTTCTTC
J: TRBJ2-2; D: .; size: many; V: TRBV9; CDR3: CASSVVRDTGELFF; DNA: TGTGCCAGCAGCGTAGTACGGGACACCGGGGAGCTGTTTTTT
J: TRBJ2-2; D: .; size: many; V: TRBV9; CDR3: CASSVDGGGELFF; DNA: TGTGCCAGCAGCGTTGATGGGGGCGGGGAGCTGTTTTTT
J: TRBJ1-4; D: .; size: many; V: TRBV9; CDR3: CASSEYPMAEAGSIEKLFF; DNA: TGTGCCAGCAGCGAGTACCCCATGGCCGAGGCGGGGAGTATTGAAAAACTGTTTTTT
J: TRBJ2-3; D: .; size: many; V: TRBV9; CDR3: CASSAVGRSTDTQYF; DNA: TGTGCCAGCAGCGCGGTAGGGCGTAGCACAGATACGCAGTATTTT
J: TRBJ2-5; D: .; size: few; V: TRBV9; CDR3: CASSLRGSEETQYF; DNA: TGTGCCAGCAGCCTTCGTGGATCAGAAGAGACCCAGTACTTC
J: TRBJ1-2; D: TRBD1; size: few; V: TRBV9; CDR3: CASSVIGQGASGYTF; DNA: TGTGCCAGCAGCGTAATCGGACAGGGGGCTTCGGGCTACACCTTC
J: TRBJ1-3; D: .; size: many; V: TRBV9; CDR3: CASSVGAQRSSGNTIYF; DNA: TGTGCCAGCAGCGTAGGGGCTCAGCGATCCTCTGGAAACACCATATATTTT
J: TRBJ2-2; D: .; size: many; V: TRBV9; CDR3: CASSVGRASAGELFF; DNA: TGTGCCAGCAGCGTTGGTAGGGCATCAGCCGGGGAGCTGTTTTTT
J: TRBJ1-6; D: .; size: medium-sized; V: TRBV9; CDR3: CASSVTDRGHSPLHF; DNA: TGTGCCAGCAGCGTGACCGACAGAGGGCATTCACCCCTCCACTTT
J: TRBJ2-3; D: TRBD1; size: many; V: TRBV9; CDR3: CASSATGTGGGDTQYF; DNA: TGTGCCAGCAGCGCAACCGGGACAGGGGGAGGAGATACGCAGTATTTT
J: TRBJ2-1; D: .; size: medium-sized; V: TRBV9; CDR3: CASSPSQVPVNNEQFF; DNA: TGTGCCAGCAGCCCCTCCCAGGTACCGGTGAACAATGAGCAGTTCTTC
J: TRBJ1-6; D: .; size: .; V: TRBV9; CDR3: CASSAVQGDSPLHF; DNA: TGTGCCAGCAGCGCGGTACAGGGTGACTCACCCCTCCACTTT
J: TRBJ2-1; D: .; size: many; V: TRBV9; CDR3: CASSVDNYNEQFF; DNA: TGTGCCAGCAGCGTAGACAATTACAATGAGCAGTTCTTC
J: TRBJ1-5; D: TRBD1; size: many; V: TRBV9; CDR3: CASSPGDRGNQPQHF; DNA: TGTGCCAGCAGCCCCGGCGACAGGGGAAATCAGCCCCAGCATTTT
J: TRBJ2-7; D: .; size: many; V: TRBV9; CDR3: CASSPRGGGDYEQYF; DNA: TGTGCCAGCAGCCCTCGAGGAGGGGGGGACTACGAGCAGTACTTC
J: TRBJ1-6; D: .; size: many; V: TRBV9; CDR3: CASSVRPQGSYNSPLHF; DNA: TGTGCCAGCAGCGTTCGTCCCCAGGGCTCCTATAATTCACCCCTCCACTTT
J: TRBJ2-3; D: TRBD1; size: few; V: TRBV9; CDR3: CASSVVTGATDTQYF; DNA: TGTGCCAGCAGCGTAGTTACAGGGGCCACAGATACGCAGTATTTT
J: TRBJ2-7; D: TRBD2; size: many; V: TRBV9; CDR3: CASSLGASGGAEQYF; DNA: TGTGCCAGCAGCCTCGGGGCTAGCGGGGGGGCCGAGCAGTACTTC
J: TRBJ2-1; D: TRBD2; size: few; V: TRBV9; CDR3: CASSVGASGRGFDEQFF; DNA: TGTGCCAGCAGCGTAGGGGCTAGCGGGAGGGGTTTCGATGAGCAGTTCTTC
J: TRBJ2-2; D: .; size: many; V: TRBV9; CDR3: CASSGGGSGANTGELFF; DNA: TGTGCCAGCAGCGGTGGGGGAAGCGGAGCTAACACCGGGGAGCTGTTTTTT
J: TRBJ2-7; D: .; size: many; V: TRBV9; CDR3: CASSERRDSYEQYF; DNA: TGTGCCAGCAGCGAAAGACGGGACTCCTACGAGCAGTACTTC
J: TRBJ2-1; D: .; size: many; V: TRBV9; CDR3: CASSASPDSYNEQFF; DNA: TGTGCCAGCAGCGCCAGCCCGGACTCATACAATGAGCAGTTCTTC
J: TRBJ1-2; D: .; size: many; V: TRBV9; CDR3: CASSAGTSPNYGYTF; DNA: TGTGCCAGCAGCGCAGGGACATCTCCTAACTATGGCTACACCTTC
J: TRBJ2-3; D: TRBD1; size: many; V: TRBV9; CDR3: CASSVERDRGSDTQYF; DNA: TGTGCCAGCAGCGTAGAAAGGGACAGGGGGTCTGATACGCAGTATTTT
J: TRBJ2-2; D: TRBD1; size: few; V: TRBV9; CDR3: CASTPTTGEGTGELFF; DNA: TGTGCCAGCACCCCGACCACAGGGGAAGGAACCGGGGAGCTGTTTTTT
J: TRBJ2-1; D: .; size: many; V: TRBV9; CDR3: CASTSLGPYNEQFF; DNA: TGTGCCAGCACCAGTCTGGGTCCATACAATGAGCAGTTCTTC